The 16 T cell receptor beta chains listed next were all sequenced from one sample in a study of T cells in Graves' hyperthyroidism and ophthalmopathy. RNA transcripts served as the template for amplifying TCR beta CDR3 regions. The primer set for the first-round RT-PCR of the TCR CDR3 was HTBI. TCRdb re-called the multiplex PCR reads through MiXCR, storing one row per CDR3 protein. The table lists about 640,000 distinct CDR3 sequences, about 45% of them singletons. Sequencing was done on a sample of peripheral blood or thyroid tissue (not recorded which). These receptors all come from an adult man with Graves' disease, either hyperthyroidism or ophthalmopathy (not recorded which).

Worth noting for this clonotype: Given a much more abundant clone one base away, this may be a read error. The chain links TRBV5-1 to TRBJ1-1; no definite D call. This CDR3 comprises 15 residues. Germline loops: CDR1 SGHRS, CDR2 YFSETQ. CDR3 amino acids: CASSLTGKVNTEGFF. CDR3 DNA: TGCGCCAGCAGCTTGACGGGGAAAGTGAACACTGAAGGTTTCTTT.

There are a few counts of this clonotype. V gene TRBV9 combines with J gene TRBJ1-6; 7 bases line up with TRBD1. The V and J ends lost 4 bases and 7 bases, in that order; junction bases with no gene match: 8. The germline CDR1 and CDR2 sequences are SGDLS and YYNGEE. This CDR3 spans 15 amino acids. The CDR3 DNA reads TGTGCCAGCAGCCGAACCGGGACAGAAAATTCACCCCTCCACTTT. Translation: CASSRTGTENSPLHF.

The J gene is TRBJ1-5, the V gene TRBV6-6; tentative D call: TRBD1 (6 bases). Germline V CDR1 and CDR2: MNHNY, SVGAGI (reference sequence). The CDR3 has 14 amino acids. V dropped 4 bases and J dropped 11 bases, with 18 bases sitting between them. CDR3 sequence (DNA): TGTGCCAGCAGTTTAGCAGGGGCCCCCGCAGCCCAGCATTTT. It specifies CASSLAGAPAAQHF.

The chain uses TRBV19 and TRBJ1-5; tentative D call: TRBD1 (6 bases). Per germline, CDR1 LNHDA and CDR2 SQIVND (reference sequence). The CDR3 contains 20 residues. Trimming took off 3 bases at V and 0 bases at J, with 24 bases between the two ends. CDR3 residues: CASSIGLTAPTGDSNQPQHF. The CDR3 nucleotides are TGTGCCAGTAGTATTGGACTGACCGCCCCGACAGGTGATAGCAATCAGCCCCAGCATTTT.

The CDR3 spells CSAKSDSQNQPQHF. Here the CDR3 DNA reads TGCAGTGCTAAGTCGGACAGTCAAAATCAGCCCCAGCATTTT. The chain combines TRBV20-1 with TRBJ1-5; tentatively, D is TRBD1 (6 bases). The germline V gene has CDR1 DFQATT and CDR2 SNEGSKA (reference sequence). Trimming took 4 bases from V and 4 from J, leaving 14 bases between them. The CDR3 has 14 residues.

The chain uses TRBV7-9 and TRBJ2-5; TRBD2 aligns across 9 bases. V was pared by 1 base and J by 4 bases, with 4 bases of the junction left unmatched. This CDR3 comprises 15 residues. CDR1 is SEHNR, CDR2 FQNEAQ, per germline (reference sequence). The CDR3 region has the DNA TGTGCCAGCAGCTTAGGCGGGGGGGCGCGAGAGACCCAGTACTTC. Protein product: CASSLGGGARETQYF.

This clonotype was seen ten or more times. Mismatch with germline at one junction end may stem from a read error. The chain uses TRBV24-1 and TRBJ2-7; 8 bases line up with TRBD1. The CDR3 covers 12 residues. Germline-derived CDR1 and CDR2 are KGHDR and SFDVKD. DNA for the CDR3: TGTGCCACCAGTGATCTGGACAGGGCCTTCTGCTTC. It is translated as CATSDLDRAFCF.

The chain combines TRBV12-3 or TRBV12-4 with TRBJ1-3; D gene unclear. V lost 4 bases, J lost 4 bases, and 14 bases lay in between. The CDR3 extends over 15 amino acids. The DNA of the CDR3 is TGTGCCAGCAGTTATCAGGCAGTACAAGGAAACACCATATATTTT. As protein: CASSYQAVQGNTIYF.

At least ten counts were recorded for this clonotype. The chain couples TRBV5-1 to TRBJ1-1; D gene uncertain. Trimming shortened V by 4 bases and J by 1 base, and 5 bases separated the two germline ends. Germline assignment: CDR1 SGHRS and CDR2 YFSETQ. This CDR3 spans 12 amino acids. The CDR3 coding sequence is TGCGCCAGCAGCGTCACGAACACTGAAGCTTTCTTT. Its protein product is CASSVTNTEAFF.

This clonotype was seen a few times. This chain uses TRBV10-1 with TRBJ1-3, with D perhaps TRBD1 (5 bases). This CDR3 region has 14 residues. Per the germline V gene, CDR1 is WNHNN and CDR2 is SYGVQD (reference sequence). V was clipped by 4 bases and J by 4 bases, with 11 bases between them. CDR3 DNA: TGCGCCAGCAGTGTCGGGACCGCGGGAAACACCATATATTTT. Translation gives CASSVGTAGNTIYF.

As for this clonotype: This may stem from a read error, because a much larger clone lies one nucleotide away. The rearrangement uses TRBV11-2 and TRBJ1-2, with TRBD1 identical over 12 bases. The V gene's germline CDR1 is SGHAT and CDR2 FQNNGV. The CDR3 runs 14 residues. J lost 12 bases, V lost 5 bases, and 10 bases had no gene match. In DNA form, the CDR3 reads TGTGCCAGCAGCCCCGGGACAGGGGGCTTCGGCCACACCTTC. Protein sequence: CASSPGTGGFGHTF. The whole variable domain, filled in from reference TRBV11-2 and TRBJ1-2, reads EAGVAQSPRYKIIEKRQSVAFWCNPISGHATLYWYQQILGQGPKLLIQFQNNGVVDDSQLPKDRFSAERLKGVDSTLKIQPAKLEDSAVYLCASSPGTGGFGHTFGSGTRLTVV.

Many counts were recorded for this clonotype. The chain has TRBV7-9 and TRBJ1-3; tentatively, D is TRBD1 (6 bases). V dropped 4 bases and J dropped 2 bases, with 9 bases sitting between them. Germline CDR1 reads SEHNR; CDR2 reads FQNEAQ (reference sequence). The CDR3 is 14 residues long. CDR3 sequence (DNA): TGTGCCAGCAGCTCCGGACAGCCTGGAAACACCATATATTTT. Translation: CASSSGQPGNTIYF.

A remark on this clonotype: With a much larger clone just one base away, this may be a read error. The chain employs TRBV20-1 and TRBJ1-6; possibly TRBD1 for D (6 bases). V was trimmed by 0 bases and J by 11 bases, leaving 17 bases between them. The CDR3 has 15 amino acids. From germline, CDR1 is DFQATT and CDR2 SNEGSKA (reference sequence). The CDR3 sequence is CSARDHWGRNPPLHF. The CDR3 DNA is TGCAGTGCTAGAGATCATTGGGGGCGCAATCCACCCCTCCACTTT.

The gene calls are TRBV5-4 and TRBJ1-5; 11 positions match TRBD1. In germline, CDR1 is SGHNT, CDR2 YYREEE (reference sequence). This CDR3 is built from 18 residues. The V gene end was trimmed by 1 base and the J gene end by 6 bases; junction bases not matched to a gene: 12. The CDR3 sequence is CASSLNLGSGTGGQPQHF. DNA for the CDR3: TGTGCCAGCAGCTTGAACTTGGGCTCCGGGACAGGGGGTCAGCCCCAGCATTTT. Together with reference TRBV5-4 and TRBJ1-5, the CDR3 gives the full variable domain: ETGVTQSPTHLIKTRGQQVTLRCSSQSGHNTVSWYQQALGQGPQFIFQYYREEENGRGNFPPRFSGLQFPNYSSELNVNALELDDSALYLCASSLNLGSGTGGQPQHFGDGTRLSIL.

In this sample, this clonotype turned up many times. The V gene is TRBV10-3, the J gene TRBJ1-5; tentatively, D is TRBD1 (6 bases). The CDR3 sequence is 15 residues long. CDR1 and CDR2 (germline): ENHRY, SYGVKD. V lost 3 bases and J lost 0, with 9 bases in between. CDR3: CAISDRGHSNQPQHF. Here the CDR3 DNA reads TGTGCCATCAGTGACCGGGGGCATAGCAATCAGCCCCAGCATTTT.

The chain has TRBV19 and TRBJ1-2; TRBD1 is a possible D gene (6 bases). The CDR3 is 14 residues long. V lost 2 bases, J lost 5 bases, and 12 bases lay in between. Germline V gives CDR1 LNHDA, CDR2 SQIVND (reference sequence). In DNA, the CDR3 is TGTGCCAGTAGTATAAACGGGGGGCCTTATGGCTACACCTTC. Translated, it gives CASSINGGPYGYTF.